This paragraph covers one T cell receptor (beta chain) sequence. Trimming left V 4 bases short and J 9 bases short, with 11 bases between. CDR3 size: 12 residues. CDR1 is SGHRS and CDR2 is YFSETQ in the germline V gene. Together with a sample-barcoded 5' primer, a J-beta primer mix was included in a second PCR lasting about 7 to 11 cycles. MiXCR was run by TCRdb on the 5' RACE reads, yielding one entry per CDR3 protein. There are some 800,000 distinct CDR3 sequences in the sample; around 45% occur only once, and around 21% lies in the top ten. This specimen comes from a study of blood T cells in healthy people across ages.

The rearrangement links TRBV5-1 to TRBJ2-1, with D possibly matching TRBD2 (5 bases). This TCR was recovered from a man in his sixties in good health. The material sequenced was blood. The CDR3: CASSARVFEQFF. The CDR3 DNA reads TGCGCCAGCAGCGCGAGGGTGTTTGAGCAGTTCTTC.